The next 8 T cell receptor beta chains were all read from a single sample in a study of CD8 T cells in Susac syndrome. With random hexamers, 0.5 to 1 ug RNA was reverse transcribed. TCRdb passed the immunoSEQ multiplex PCR reads through MiXCR, listing each CDR3 protein once. This sample has fewer than 350,000 distinct CDR3 sequences, with approximately 85% found just once. The sample was CD8+ T cells from PBMCs. These receptors originate from a human donor with multiple sclerosis.

The chain is built from TRBV9 and TRBJ1-5, with no clear D. This CDR3 comprises 13 residues. V was shortened by 2 bases and J by 6 bases, with 9 bases between the two germline ends. Per germline, CDR1 SGDLS and CDR2 YYNGEE. CDR3 in DNA: TGTGCCAGCAGCGTGGAGGGAGTTCAGCCCCAGCATTTT. Translated: CASSVEGVQPQHF.

The V call is TRBV30, the J call TRBJ1-6; possibly TRBD1 for D (5 bases). V was clipped by 3 bases and J by 5 bases, with 26 bases between them. CDR3 length: 19 residues. Germline V lookup: CDR1 GTSNPN, CDR2 SVGIG (reference sequence). The CDR3 region has the DNA TGTGCCTGGAGGCGCTCACTTATGGGGGACGCGAGGGATAATTCACCCCTCCACTTT. Protein sequence: CAWRRSLMGDARDNSPLHF.

In DNA, the CDR3 is TGTGCCAGCACCGAATGGGGAGGCAATGAGCAGTTCTTC. This encodes CASTEWGGNEQFF. This chain joins TRBV6-2 or TRBV6-3 and TRBJ2-1; D is perhaps TRBD2 (6 bases). V lost 7 bases and J 6 bases, leaving 13 bases between the germline ends. CDR1 and CDR2 (germline): MNHEY, SVGEGT. The CDR3 totals 13 residues.

V is TRBV4-3 and J is TRBJ2-7; TRBD2 is a possible D gene (5 bases). Trimming cost V 0 bases and J 0 bases, with 12 bases left between them. Germline CDR1 is LGHNA and CDR2 is YSLEER. This CDR3 is built from 16 residues. CDR3 nucleotide sequence: TGCGCCAGCAGCCAAGACGGACTTGAGAGCTCCTACGAGCAGTACTTC. Protein: CASSQDGLESSYEQYF.

V and J are TRBV29-1 and TRBJ1-1; D remains unclear. CDR1 SQVTM and CDR2 ANQGSEA come from the germline V gene. Trimming stripped 4 bases from V and 6 bases from J, with 12 bases between. The CDR3 sequence is 12 residues long. CDR3 DNA: TGCAGCGTTGCATCGAGAAGGCCTGAAGCTTTCTTT. Translation: CSVASRRPEAFF.

The chain is built from TRBV25-1 and TRBJ2-3, with a possible D match to TRBD1 (5 bases). Germline lookup yields CDR1 MGHDK and CDR2 SYGVNS. This CDR3 comprises 14 residues. V lost 4 bases to trimming and J lost 2 bases, with 10 bases between them. CDR3 protein: CASSGGPSTDTQYF. Written as DNA, the CDR3 is TGTGCCAGCAGTGGGGGCCCGTCCACAGATACGCAGTATTTT.

This chain connects TRBV24-1 to TRBJ2-5, with 11 positions matching TRBD2. Looked up from germline, CDR1 is KGHDR and CDR2 is SFDVKD. This CDR3 is built from 16 residues. J gave up 2 bases and V 3 bases, and 4 bases lay outside the gene matches. In DNA, the CDR3 is TGTGCCACCAGTGATGAAGGGACTAGCGGACAAGAGACCCAGTACTTC. It is translated as CATSDEGTSGQETQYF.

The chain carries TRBV6-5 and TRBJ1-2, with no clear D. The CDR3 is 15 residues long. Trimming removed 2 bases from V and 2 bases from J, with 12 bases in between. The V gene's germline CDR1 is MNHEY and CDR2 SVGAGI. CDR3 in amino acids: CASSYQGHLNYGYTF. CDR3 nucleotide sequence: TGTGCCAGCAGTTACCAAGGGCACTTGAACTATGGCTACACCTTC.